A selection of T cell receptor beta chains follows, all from one sample in a study of T cell changes during pregnancy in multiple sclerosis. The data were produced by immunoSEQ multiplex PCR, yet TCRdb's version contains in-frame clones alone and is incomplete. The sample records 56,000 or so clones, approximately 86% being singletons. Specimen: CD4+ T cells from peripheral blood mononuclear cells, collected in the third trimester of pregnancy. These receptors were obtained from a female donor with multiple sclerosis, enrolled in a pregnancy study. Each CDR3 is given with its conserved first and last residue. The D gene is left open where the match is weak.

V gene: TRBV7-9; D gene: .; J gene: TRBJ1-5; CDR3 protein: CASSSSTQNQPQHF; CDR3 DNA: TGTGCCAGCAGCTCGTCGACTCAGAATCAGCCCCAGCATTTT
V gene: TRBV18; D gene: TRBD1; J gene: TRBJ1-5; CDR3 protein: CASSPPGQGHQPQHF; CDR3 DNA: TGTGCCAGCTCACCCCCGGGACAGGGTCATCAGCCCCAGCATTTT
V gene: TRBV2; D gene: .; J gene: TRBJ1-1; CDR3 protein: CASRADRSLGGTEAFF; CDR3 DNA: TGTGCCAGCAGAGCTGACAGGAGCTTAGGGGGCACTGAAGCTTTCTTT
V gene: TRBV5-6; D gene: .; J gene: TRBJ1-1; CDR3 protein: CASRYLPRGQNTEAFF; CDR3 DNA: TGTGCCAGCAGGTATCTACCGCGGGGGCAGAACACTGAAGCTTTCTTT
V gene: TRBV6-1; D gene: TRBD2; J gene: TRBJ2-5; CDR3 protein: CASSESNASGGTQYF; CDR3 DNA: TGTGCCAGCAGTGAATCTAACGCTAGCGGGGGGACCCAGTACTTC
V gene: TRBV11-1; D gene: TRBD2; J gene: TRBJ2-5; CDR3 protein: CASSLGSGGARETQYF; CDR3 DNA: TGTGCCAGCAGCTTAGGAAGCGGGGGGGCCCGAGAGACCCAGTACTTC
V gene: TRBV7-9; D gene: .; J gene: TRBJ2-6; CDR3 protein: CASSLSRRGSGANVLTF; CDR3 DNA: TGTGCCAGCAGCTTATCAAGACGAGGCTCTGGGGCCAACGTCCTGACTTTC
V gene: TRBV6-4; D gene: TRBD1; J gene: TRBJ1-5; CDR3 protein: CASSRDSSQPQHF; CDR3 DNA: TGTGCCAGCAGCCGGGACAGTAGTCAGCCCCAGCATTTT
V gene: TRBV30; D gene: .; J gene: TRBJ1-1; CDR3 protein: CAWSVLERTEAFF; CDR3 DNA: TGTGCCTGGAGTGTACTCGAGAGGACTGAAGCTTTCTTT
V gene: TRBV6-6; D gene: TRBD1; J gene: TRBJ1-1; CDR3 protein: CASKQGAEAFF; CDR3 DNA: TGTGCCAGCAAGCAGGGGGCCGAAGCTTTCTTT